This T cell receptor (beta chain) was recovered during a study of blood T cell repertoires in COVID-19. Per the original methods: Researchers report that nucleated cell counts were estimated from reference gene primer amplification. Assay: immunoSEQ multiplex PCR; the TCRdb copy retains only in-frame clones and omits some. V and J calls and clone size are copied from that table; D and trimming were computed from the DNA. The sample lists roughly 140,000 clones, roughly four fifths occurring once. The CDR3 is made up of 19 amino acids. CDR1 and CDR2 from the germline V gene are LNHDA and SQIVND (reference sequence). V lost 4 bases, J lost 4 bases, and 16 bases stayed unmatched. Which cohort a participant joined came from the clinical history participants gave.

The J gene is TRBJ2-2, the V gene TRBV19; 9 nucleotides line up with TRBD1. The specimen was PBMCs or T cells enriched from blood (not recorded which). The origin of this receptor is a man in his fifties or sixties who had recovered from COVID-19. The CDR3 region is CASSTTYGTRDRATGELFF. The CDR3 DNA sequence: TGTGCCAGTAGTACGACTTATGGGACCCGGGACAGGGCCACCGGGGAGCTGTTTTTT.